The 29 T cell receptor beta chains presented below share a single source sample, sequenced in a study of shared clonotypes between healthy human individuals. The table came from immunoSEQ multiplex PCR; TCRdb's copy has only in-frame clones and leaves some out. The top ten clones hold approximately 0.2% of a sample with roughly 850,000 clones, about 96% of them seen once. CD45RO-negative cells were positively selected for CCR7, leaving out terminally differentiated effector memory CD45RA+ cells. Sequencing used naive CD8+ T cells sorted from blood. The receptors were sampled from a man aged 30-40 years in good health.

The chain combines TRBV15 with TRBJ2-2; 7 positions agree with TRBD2. The CDR3 totals 15 residues. Germline V gives CDR1 LNHNV, CDR2 YYDKDF (reference sequence). V trimming: 3 bases; J trimming: 2 bases; junction bases outside the gene matches: 3. The CDR3 region is CATSRPGLNTGELFF. CDR3 coding DNA: TGTGCCACCAGCAGGCCGGGACTAAACACCGGGGAGCTGTTTTTT.

The chain uses TRBV5-6 and TRBJ2-5, with D perhaps matching TRBD1 (6 bases). Germline V CDR1 and CDR2: SGHDT, YYEEEE. The V gene lost 3 bases and the J gene lost 2 bases, with 8 bases spanning the gap. The CDR3 covers 13 residues. CDR3 sequence: CASSSGHQETQYF. As DNA, the CDR3 is TGTGCCAGCAGCTCGGGACATCAAGAGACCCAGTACTTC.

Note on this clone: This specimen includes other DNA sequences encoding the same CDR3. The CDR3 nucleotides read TGTGCCAGCAGTTTATCGAGCAGGGGCTCCTACGAGCAGTACTTC. It is translated as CASSLSSRGSYEQYF. V gene TRBV27 combines with J gene TRBJ2-7; TRBD1 might be the D (6 bases). V was shortened by 0 bases and J by 0 bases, with 9 bases between the two germline ends. This CDR3 region has 15 residues. Per germline, CDR1 MNHEY and CDR2 SMNVEV (reference sequence).

The chain employs TRBV27 and TRBJ2-3; D gene ambiguous. This CDR3 has 13 residues. CDR1 MNHEY and CDR2 SMNVEV come from the germline V gene (reference sequence). Trimming took 1 base from V and 6 from J, leaving 8 bases between them. Here the CDR3 DNA reads TGTGCCAGCAGTTTATTTAGTCTTGATACGCAGTATTTT. Protein product: CASSLFSLDTQYF.

Remarks on this clone: This sample includes further DNA sequences coding for the same CDR3. The CDR3 nucleotides read TGCGCCAGCAGTGAGGGGCTCAATGAGCAGTTCTTC. This encodes CASSEGLNEQFF. The chain carries TRBV10-1 and TRBJ2-1; D gene uncertain. The germline V and J ends were trimmed by 2 bases and 6 bases, with 5 bases remaining between them. The CDR3 has 12 amino acids. Germline-derived CDR1 and CDR2 are WNHNN and SYGVQD (reference sequence).

The chain combines TRBV4-1 with TRBJ2-7, with TRBD2 identical over 9 bases. The CDR3 loop spans 16 amino acids. Germline-derived CDR1 and CDR2 are MGHRA and YSYEKL. Trimming removed 0 bases from V and 4 bases from J; junction bases left unmatched: 7. The CDR3 DNA reads TGCGCCAGCAGCCAAGATGCCCCTAGCGGGATGTACGAGCAGTACTTC. It codes for CASSQDAPSGMYEQYF.

The chain uses TRBV5-8 and TRBJ2-3; 9 bases are shared with TRBD1. With 3 bases clipped from V and 3 bases from J, the junction kept 5 bases outside the gene matches. The CDR3 has 15 residues. In germline, CDR1 is SGHTS, CDR2 YDEGEE. In DNA, the CDR3 is TGTGCCAGCAGCTCGGGCGGGACAGGGACAGATACGCAGTATTTT. Amino acid sequence: CASSSGGTGTDTQYF.

This chain connects TRBV28 to TRBJ2-7, with 10 bases fitting TRBD2. The CDR3 has 16 residues. J lost 5 bases, V lost 1 base, and 8 bases had no gene match. Germline-derived CDR1 and CDR2 are MDHEN and SYDVKM. The CDR3: CASSLYLAGDQNEQYF. CDR3 DNA sequence: TGTGCCAGCAGTTTATATCTAGCGGGAGACCAGAACGAGCAGTACTTC.

The V and J genes are TRBV18 and TRBJ1-1; D is uncertain. The CDR3 runs to 13 residues. V gave up 4 bases and J gave up 1 base, with 7 bases separating them. The V gene's germline CDR1 is KGHSH and CDR2 LQKENI. Here the CDR3 reads CASSRAANTEAFF. DNA of the CDR3: TGTGCCAGCTCACGGGCGGCGAACACTGAAGCTTTCTTT.

A single count supports this clone. The chain joins TRBV30 to TRBJ1-1; TRBD1 is a possible D gene (6 bases). From germline, CDR1 is GTSNPN and CDR2 SVGIG (reference sequence). The V gene lost 5 bases and the J gene lost 0 bases, with 13 bases spanning the gap. The CDR3 runs to 14 residues. The CDR3 region has the DNA TGTGCCTGGGAGGAGACAGGATTGAACACTGAAGCTTTCTTT. This translates into CAWEETGLNTEAFF.

V gene TRBV27 combines with J gene TRBJ2-7; no clear D gene. The CDR3 spans 16 residues. V lost 10 bases, J lost 3 bases, and 25 bases lay in between. The V gene's germline CDR1 is MNHEY and CDR2 SMNVEV (reference sequence). CDR3 protein: CATYPVGGRENYEQYF. The CDR3 nucleotides read TGTGCCACGTACCCGGTCGGTGGCAGAGAAAACTACGAGCAGTACTTC.

The V gene is TRBV23-1, the J gene TRBJ2-2; 8 bases align to TRBD1. TRBV23-1 is designated an ORF whose function remains uncertain. The CDR3 totals 16 residues. V lost 7 bases and J lost 5; bases outside the gene matches: 12. DNA for the CDR3: TGCGCCAGCACCACAAGACAGGGGCGAAGAACCGGGGAGCTGTTTTTT. Translated: CASTTRQGRRTGELFF.

The V and J genes are TRBV5-1 and TRBJ2-7; 9 bases match TRBD1. This CDR3 region has 16 residues. Trimming cost V 4 bases and J 2 bases; bases outside gene matches: 10. Per germline, CDR1 SGHRS and CDR2 YFSETQ. Written as DNA, the CDR3 is TGCGCCAGCAGCAGTACCGGGACAGGGACAACCTACGAGCAGTACTTC. Residues: CASSSTGTGTTYEQYF.

The gene calls are TRBV4-1 and TRBJ2-5, with TRBD2 identical over 12 bases. Losses at the gene ends were 4 bases for V and 5 bases for J; bases not matched to a gene: 8. CDR3 length: 16 residues. Germline V gives CDR1 MGHRA, CDR2 YSYEKL. The CDR3 bases are TGCGCCAGCAGCCTTCGGACTAGCGGGACGGATGAGACCCAGTACTTC. Protein product: CASSLRTSGTDETQYF.

The chain carries TRBV7-6 and TRBJ2-1, with a possible D match to TRBD2 (5 bases). Germline loops: CDR1 SGHVS, CDR2 FNYEAQ. V lost 5 bases and J lost 2, with 22 bases in between. The CDR3 is made up of 18 amino acids. CDR3 in DNA: TGTGCCAGCAGCCCAACCCCCCTAGGACTCGAAACCTACAATGAGCAGTTCTTC. Its protein is CASSPTPLGLETYNEQFF.

The rearrangement links TRBV5-4 to TRBJ2-1; tentatively, D is TRBD2 (6 bases). Deletions cut 4 bases from V and 4 bases from J, with 15 bases between. CDR3 size: 15 residues. Germline V CDR1 and CDR2: SGHNT, YYREEE (reference sequence). The CDR3 DNA follows: TGTGCCAGCAGCCCGCGGGACGATTCATACAATGAGCAGTTCTTC. Protein sequence: CASSPRDDSYNEQFF.

DNA of the CDR3: TGTGCCAGTAGCTCCAGGCTGAACACTGAAGCTTTCTTT. It encodes CASSSRLNTEAFF. V and J are TRBV19 and TRBJ1-1; D is uncertain. Germline CDR1 reads LNHDA; CDR2 reads SQIVND (reference sequence). The length of the CDR3 is 13 residues. The V and J ends lost 6 bases and 0 bases respectively, with 8 bases between them.

The chain is built from TRBV7-3 and TRBJ1-1; D is perhaps TRBD1 (6 bases). The CDR3 runs 14 residues. V was cut by 3 bases and J by 0 bases, with 8 bases left in between. Per germline, CDR1 SGHTA and CDR2 FQGTGA. The CDR3: CASSFRQVNTEAFF. DNA for the CDR3: TGTGCCAGCAGCTTCCGACAGGTGAACACTGAAGCTTTCTTT.

The rearrangement links TRBV6-1 to TRBJ2-7, with no clear D. Trimming removed 7 bases at V and 2 bases at J, with 15 bases between. The CDR3 covers 14 residues. Germline values: CDR1 MNHNS, CDR2 SASEGT. CDR3 amino acids: CASMSLGQAYEQYF. The CDR3 DNA is TGTGCCAGCATGTCCCTAGGGCAGGCCTACGAGCAGTACTTC.

Only one count was recorded for this clone. The V and J genes are TRBV13 and TRBJ2-1, with D hard to call. This CDR3 region has 14 residues. V dropped 1 base and J dropped 8 bases, with 12 bases sitting between them. Germline CDR1 and CDR2: PRHDT and FYEKMQ (reference sequence). CDR3 sequence reads: CASSLEASRDEQFF. The CDR3 DNA reads as TGTGCCAGCAGCTTAGAAGCTAGTCGGGATGAGCAGTTCTTC.

The V gene is TRBV15, the J gene TRBJ1-5; the match to TRBD1 covers 7 bases. The trim removed 5 bases at V and 6 bases at J, leaving 4 bases unmatched. The germline V gene encodes CDR1 LNHNV and CDR2 YYDKDF (reference sequence). The CDR3 sequence is 13 residues long. The CDR3 DNA is TGTGCCACCAGCCTAGGGGGCTTTCAGCCCCAGCATTTT. This translates into CATSLGGFQPQHF.

The chain combines TRBV10-3 with TRBJ2-1; D not resolved. Germline CDR1 is ENHRY and CDR2 is SYGVKD. Trimming cost V 2 bases and J 5 bases, with 13 bases left between them. This CDR3 spans 15 amino acids. The CDR3, as DNA: TGTGCCATCAGTGAGCCCCTTGACCTGAACAATGAGCAGTTCTTC. Translated: CAISEPLDLNNEQFF.

In this sample, this clone turned up once. The chain has TRBV4-1 and TRBJ2-7, with D possibly being TRBD2 (5 bases). With 3 bases removed from V and 3 bases from J, the gap between germline ends came to 12 bases. The CDR3 has 14 residues. Germline V CDR1 and CDR2: MGHRA, YSYEKL. The CDR3 sequence: CASSQTPRGYEQYF. Here the CDR3 DNA reads TGCGCCAGCAGCCAGACCCCCCGGGGCTACGAGCAGTACTTC.

The chain has TRBV9 and TRBJ2-7, with 9 bases that match TRBD2. Trimming took 0 bases from V and 2 from J; bases not matched to a gene: 6. The germline V gene has CDR1 SGDLS and CDR2 YYNGEE. The CDR3 sequence is 16 residues long. CDR3 DNA sequence: TGTGCCAGCAGCGTAGCTGAGACTAGCGGTACCTACGAGCAGTACTTC. Translating it yields CASSVAETSGTYEQYF.

The chain is built from TRBV30 and TRBJ1-1; D ambiguous. V lost 1 base, J lost 1 base, and 7 bases lay in between. CDR3 length equals 13 residues. Germline lookup yields CDR1 GTSNPN and CDR2 SVGIG (reference sequence). CDR3 sequence: CAWSEDPNTEAFF. In nucleotides, the CDR3 is TGTGCCTGGAGTGAAGACCCGAACACTGAAGCTTTCTTT.

The chain carries TRBV11-2 and TRBJ2-7; maybe TRBD2 (5 bases). With 1 base removed from V and 1 base from J, the gap between germline ends came to 8 bases. CDR1 and CDR2 (germline): SGHAT, FQNNGV. The CDR3 consists of 14 residues. The CDR3: CASSLVGLSYEQYF. For the CDR3, the DNA is TGTGCCAGCAGCTTAGTCGGACTGTCCTACGAGCAGTACTTC.

The count of this clone is one. J is TRBJ2-7 and V is TRBV7-9; D unclear. Germline-derived CDR1 and CDR2 are SEHNR and FQNEAQ (reference sequence). The CDR3 is 11 amino acids. V was pared by 7 bases and J by 0 bases, with 4 bases between. CDR3 loop: CASTDSYEQYF. The CDR3 DNA sequence: TGTGCCAGCACGGACTCCTACGAGCAGTACTTC.

J is TRBJ1-1 and V is TRBV7-8; D may be TRBD1 (6 bases). CDR1 SGHVS and CDR2 FQNEAQ come from the germline V gene. Trimming pared 4 bases from V and 3 bases from J, leaving 15 bases between. CDR3 length: 15 residues. CDR3 sequence: CASSSRGLGDTEAFF. Written as DNA, the CDR3 is TGTGCCAGCAGCTCCAGGGGCCTTGGAGACACTGAAGCTTTCTTT.

The genes are TRBV5-1 and TRBJ1-2, with D unclear. The CDR3 extends over 13 amino acids. Germline V CDR1 and CDR2: SGHRS, YFSETQ. Trimming took 4 bases from V and 6 from J, leaving 13 bases between them. CDR3 in amino acids: CASSPEALNGYTF. Written as DNA, the CDR3 is TGCGCCAGCAGCCCGGAGGCCCTAAATGGCTACACCTTC. The complete variable domain, with remaining parts taken from reference TRBV5-1 and TRBJ1-2, reads KAGVTQTPRYLIKTRGQQVTLSCSPISGHRSVSWYQQTPGQGLQFLFEYFSETQRNKGNFPGRFSGRQFSNSRSEMNVSTLELGDSALYLCASSPEALNGYTFGSGTRLTVV.